The 8 T cell receptor beta chains in this list originate from one sample, sequenced in a study of blood T cell repertoires in COVID-19. Only in-frame clones appear in the TCRdb table, and some are missing; sequencing was by immunoSEQ multiplex PCR. The table lists a few hundred thousand clones, around 89% of them singletons. Sequenced sample: peripheral blood. The receptors stem from a man aged 35-49 years with acute or convalescent COVID-19.

V usage is TRBV5-4 and J usage is TRBJ1-1; 9 bases map to TRBD1. V trimming: 4 bases; J trimming: 2 bases; junction bases outside the gene matches: 3. There are 14 residues in the CDR3. In germline, CDR1 is SGHNT, CDR2 YYREEE (reference sequence). The CDR3: CASSRDRVNTEAFF. The CDR3, as DNA: TGTGCCAGCAGCCGGGACAGGGTAAACACTGAAGCTTTCTTT. Full variable domain (outside the CDR3, taken from reference TRBV5-4 and TRBJ1-1): ETGVTQSPTHLIKTRGQQVTLRCSSQSGHNTVSWYQQALGQGPQFIFQYYREEENGRGNFPPRFSGLQFPNYSSELNVNALELDDSALYLCASSRDRVNTEAFFGQGTRLTVV.

The chain couples TRBV5-1 to TRBJ1-3; 7 bases align to TRBD1. Germline V lookup: CDR1 SGHRS, CDR2 YFSETQ. The CDR3 length is 17 residues. After removal of 4 bases from V and 0 bases from J, the junction contained 10 bases not matched to a gene. The CDR3, as DNA: TGCGCCAGCAGCGCCCTCCCGGGACAGAGCTCTGGAAACACCATATATTTT. It translates to CASSALPGQSSGNTIYF.

This clone was recorded once. The gene calls are TRBV27 and TRBJ2-7; D not certain. The germline gives CDR1 MNHEY, CDR2 SMNVEV (reference sequence). The CDR3 extends over 13 amino acids. V lost 5 bases to trimming and J lost 4 bases, with 12 bases between them. Here the CDR3 reads CASSPILQYEQYF. For the CDR3, the DNA is TGTGCCAGCAGTCCCATACTCCAATACGAGCAGTACTTC.

V usage is TRBV6-5 and J usage is TRBJ1-2, with 7 bases identical to TRBD1. Losses at the gene ends were 3 bases for V and 8 bases for J; bases not matched to a gene: 12. This CDR3 spans 15 amino acids. CDR1 is MNHEY and CDR2 is SVGAGI in the germline V gene. CDR3 nucleotides: TGTGCCAGCAGTTATACAGGGGTAGCGGTGGCCGGCTACACCTTC. It translates to CASSYTGVAVAGYTF.

The CDR3 DNA reads as TGTGCCAGCAGTTTATCGGGGGGAGGCGGGGACACCATATATTTT. Translation gives CASSLSGGGGDTIYF. This sequence joins TRBV27 and TRBJ1-3; D is perhaps TRBD1 (5 bases). The V end lost 0 bases, the J end lost 8 bases, and 14 bases lay between the germline ends. There are 15 residues in the CDR3. Germline loops: CDR1 MNHEY, CDR2 SMNVEV (reference sequence).

The J gene is TRBJ1-1, the V gene TRBV15, with unresolved D. CDR3 length equals 18 residues. Trimming removed 5 bases at V and 3 bases at J, with 25 bases between. Germline V CDR1 and CDR2: LNHNV, YYDKDF (reference sequence). CDR3 coding DNA: TGTGCCACCAGCGTCCGGTGGGTCCTGGGGATGGAGGACACTGAAGCTTTCTTT. It yields the protein CATSVRWVLGMEDTEAFF.

This chain links TRBV30 with TRBJ1-2; 9 nucleotides align to TRBD1. Germline V CDR1 and CDR2: GTSNPN, SVGIG (reference sequence). V lost 4 bases and J lost 2; bases outside the gene matches: 2. This CDR3 comprises 13 residues. This chain's CDR3 is CAWIGTGNYGYTF. CDR3 in DNA: TGTGCCTGGATTGGGACAGGGAACTATGGCTACACCTTC.

This clone was observed a single time. The rearrangement uses TRBV5-4 and TRBJ2-7; no definite D call. Trimming left V 0 bases short and J 0 bases short, with 7 bases between. Germline CDR1 is SGHNT and CDR2 is YYREEE (reference sequence). The CDR3 consists of 14 residues. CDR3 DNA: TGTGCCAGCAGCTTGGGGCCTAGCTCCTACGAGCAGTACTTC. This codes for CASSLGPSSYEQYF.